The 11 T cell receptor beta chains given below trace back to one sample, sequenced in a study of T-cell reconstitution after alpha-beta-depleted transplantation in children. A library of TCRbeta sequences, prepared with unique molecular identifiers, was generated. From the PCR reads, TCRdb called clonotypes with MiXCR, one entry per CDR3 protein. The sample shows roughly 590,000 distinct CDR3 sequences, 16% of them seen only once. The input for sequencing was PBMCs from the stem cell graft donor, taken from the stem cell graft. Receptors originate from a human donor who donated a stem cell graft to a child with acute myeloid leukemia.

This clonotype was recorded many times. The genes are TRBV20-1 and TRBJ2-5; D is ambiguous. Germline V lookup: CDR1 DFQATT, CDR2 SNEGSKA (reference sequence). This CDR3 spans 14 amino acids. Deletions cut 0 bases from V and 5 bases from J, with 13 bases between. The chain's CDR3 is CSARDGLGWETQYF. Here the CDR3 DNA reads TGCAGTGCTAGAGATGGTCTGGGATGGGAGACCCAGTACTTC.

The chain carries TRBV7-9 and TRBJ1-5; TRBD1 is a possible D gene (5 bases). Germline loops: CDR1 SEHNR, CDR2 FQNEAQ (reference sequence). There are 14 residues in the CDR3. Between the trimmed V and J ends, which lost 2 bases and 5 bases, there was a span of 10 bases. The CDR3 sequence: CASSLRGDDQPQHF. The CDR3 nucleotides are TGTGCCAGCAGCTTACGGGGCGACGATCAGCCCCAGCATTTT.

This clonotype has more than one count but fewer than ten. The rearrangement joins TRBV12-3 or TRBV12-4 to TRBJ2-7; 9 bases are a match to TRBD1. This CDR3 has 16 amino acids. Losses at the gene ends were 6 bases for V and 3 bases for J; bases not matched to a gene: 12. CDR3 sequence: CASRAGTGLGDYEQYF. The CDR3 DNA reads as TGTGCCAGCAGAGCAGGGACAGGGCTGGGGGACTACGAGCAGTACTTC.

In its sample, this clonotype was seen a few times. A much larger clonotype is one base distant, so this may be a read error. The chain recombines TRBV12-3 or TRBV12-4 with TRBJ1-5, with a weak D call TRBD1 (6 bases). This CDR3 comprises 13 residues. V was trimmed by 4 bases and J by 3 bases, leaving 7 bases between them. As DNA, the CDR3 is TGTGCCAGCAGTTGGACAGTCAATCAGCCCCAGCATTTT. Its protein is CASSWTVNQPQHF.

This clonotype was counted between two and nine times. The chain is built from TRBV10-3 and TRBJ2-1; either TRBD1 or TRBD2 may fit D (5 bases each). V lost 0 bases to trimming and J lost 9 bases, with 18 bases between them. CDR3 length: 16 amino acids. The germline gives CDR1 ENHRY, CDR2 SYGVKD. CDR3 protein: CAISESAGSTRGEQFF. The CDR3 DNA reads TGTGCCATCAGTGAGTCAGCAGGGAGTACACGGGGTGAGCAGTTCTTC.

This clonotype was recorded many times. The V gene is TRBV20-1, the J gene TRBJ2-1; TRBD2 agrees at 8 bases. CDR3 size: 12 residues. Germline V gene lookup returns CDR1 DFQATT and CDR2 SNEGSKA (reference sequence). Trimming at V came to 5 bases and at J to 8 bases, leaving 5 bases not matched to a gene. The CDR3 DNA follows: TGCAGTGCTTCGCGGGGGGCAGATGAGCAGTTCTTC. Translated: CSASRGADEQFF.

This clonotype was picked up many times. V is TRBV5-5 and J is TRBJ2-1; no clear D gene. Trimming cost V 0 bases and J 0 bases, with 7 bases left between them. CDR1 and CDR2 (germline): SGHKS, YYEKEE (reference sequence). CDR3 length: 15 residues. CDR3 bases: TGTGCCAGCAGCTTGGCCATGAGCTCCTACAATGAGCAGTTCTTC. Its protein product is CASSLAMSSYNEQFF.

This clonotype was counted ten times or more. The chain is built from TRBV6-5 and TRBJ1-2; D gene unclear. Germline V gene lookup returns CDR1 MNHEY and CDR2 SVGAGI. The CDR3 contains 15 residues. V was shortened by 2 bases and J by 2 bases, with 12 bases between the two germline ends. The CDR3 here is CASSYKGSYNYGYTF. The CDR3 region has the DNA TGTGCCAGCAGTTACAAAGGCAGCTACAACTATGGCTACACCTTC.

This clonotype showed up many times. The chain is built from TRBV6-1 and TRBJ2-7; D is uncertain. Germline values: CDR1 MNHNS, CDR2 SASEGT. This CDR3 contains 12 residues. V gave up 2 bases and J gave up 3 bases, with 5 bases separating them. The CDR3 DNA sequence: TGTGCCAGCAGTGAAAATCTCTACGAGCAGTACGTC. Its translation is CASSENLYEQYV.

V gene TRBV10-3 combines with J gene TRBJ2-5; a weak D match, TRBD2 (6 bases). Deletions cut 11 bases from V and 4 bases from J, with 23 bases between. The CDR3 loop spans 15 amino acids. In germline, CDR1 is ENHRY, CDR2 SYGVKD. In nucleotides, the CDR3 is TGTGCCGCCCAGGGAGGAGCACCCTTCGGAGAGACCCAGTACTTC. This encodes CAAQGGAPFGETQYF.

Comment on this clonotype: A read error is possible here, since a much larger clone lies one base away. The chain links TRBV29-1 to TRBJ2-1, with D possibly TRBD1 on 5 matching bases. Germline assignment: CDR1 SQVTM and CDR2 ANQGSEA. The CDR3 has 13 amino acids. Trimming removed 3 bases from V and 4 bases from J, with 10 bases in between. CDR3 amino acids: CSVDQGTYNEQFF. CDR3 DNA sequence: TGCAGCGTTGACCAGGGCACTTACAATGAGCAGTTCTTC.